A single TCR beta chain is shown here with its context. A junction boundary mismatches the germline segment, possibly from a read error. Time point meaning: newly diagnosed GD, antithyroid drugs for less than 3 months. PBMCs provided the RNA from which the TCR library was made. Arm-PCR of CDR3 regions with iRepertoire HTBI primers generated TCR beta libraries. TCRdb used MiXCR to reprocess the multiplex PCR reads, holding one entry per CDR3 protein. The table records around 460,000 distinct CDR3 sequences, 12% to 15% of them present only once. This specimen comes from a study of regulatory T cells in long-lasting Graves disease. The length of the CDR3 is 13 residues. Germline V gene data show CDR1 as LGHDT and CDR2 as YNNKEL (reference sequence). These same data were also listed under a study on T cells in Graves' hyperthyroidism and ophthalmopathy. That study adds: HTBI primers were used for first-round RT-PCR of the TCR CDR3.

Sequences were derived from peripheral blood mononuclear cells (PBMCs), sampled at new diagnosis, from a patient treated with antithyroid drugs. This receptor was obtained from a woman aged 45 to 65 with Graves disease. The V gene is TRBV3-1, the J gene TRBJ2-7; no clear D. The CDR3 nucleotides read TGTGCCAGCAGCCTCCGTAATACCTACAAGCAGTACTTC. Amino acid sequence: CASSLRNTYKQYF.